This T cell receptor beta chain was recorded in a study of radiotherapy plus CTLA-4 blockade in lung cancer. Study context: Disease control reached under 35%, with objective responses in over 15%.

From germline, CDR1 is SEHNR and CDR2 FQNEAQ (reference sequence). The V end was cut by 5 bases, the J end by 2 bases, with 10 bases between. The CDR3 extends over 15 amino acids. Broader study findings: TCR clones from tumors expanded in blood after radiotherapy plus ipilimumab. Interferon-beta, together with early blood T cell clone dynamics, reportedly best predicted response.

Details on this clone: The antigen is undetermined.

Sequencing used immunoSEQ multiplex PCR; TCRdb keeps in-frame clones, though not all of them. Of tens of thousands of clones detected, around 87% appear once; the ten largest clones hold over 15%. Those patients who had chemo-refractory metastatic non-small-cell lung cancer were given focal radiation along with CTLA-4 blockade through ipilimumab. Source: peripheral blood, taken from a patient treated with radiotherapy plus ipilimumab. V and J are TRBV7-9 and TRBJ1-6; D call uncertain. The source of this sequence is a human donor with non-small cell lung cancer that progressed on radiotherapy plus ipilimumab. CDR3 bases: TGTGCCAGCAGCCCTGGGGTGACCTATAATTCACCCCTCCACTTT. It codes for CASSPGVTYNSPLHF.